This T cell receptor (beta chain) was identified in a study of blood T cell repertoires in COVID-19. Whole-study context: Donors in the United States, Italy and Spain gave samples during acute or convalescent COVID-19.

Study members were between roughly 18 and 100 years old and lived in some 22 US regions. Participant-reported clinical history was the basis for cohort assignment. This clone was detected a few times. V trimming: 3 bases; J trimming: 8 bases; junction bases outside the gene matches: 12. Germline-derived CDR1 and CDR2 are MNHNS and SASEGT. This CDR3 comprises 15 residues. The repertoire was sequenced with immunoSEQ multiplex PCR; TCRdb's copy has only in-frame clones and lacks some. The data contain around 340,000 clones, roughly 90% of them singletons. What was sequenced was PBMCs or T cells enriched from blood (not recorded which). The TCR originated in a woman aged 25 to 45 who had been exposed to COVID-19. V usage is TRBV6-1 and J usage is TRBJ1-2, with 7 bases lining up with TRBD1. CDR3 sequence: CASSEMTGPNWGYTF. Written as DNA, the CDR3 is TGTGCCAGCAGTGAGATGACAGGGCCCAACTGGGGCTACACCTTC.